This TCR beta chain was profiled in a study of beta chain features in type 1 diabetes. Whole-study context: Healthy donors resembled patients in age, gender and cell yields. Study-level findings and limits: Researchers report that Type 1 diabetes patients had moderately but significantly shorter TCRB CDR3s across all four CD4+ subsets.

This CDR3 comprises 12 residues. Germline CDR1 is SGHTA and CDR2 is FQGNSA. V lost 4 bases and J lost 6; bases outside the gene matches: 3. Expressed TCRB transcripts were sequenced, since all the RNA that had been isolated was reverse transcribed. The average output of naive, central memory and regulatory T cell samples was around 3.5 million reads. Generated by immunoSEQ multiplex PCR, the TCRdb table keeps only in-frame clones and is missing some. This table holds 300,000 or so clones, about a tenth found once. This clone was counted only a few times. As yet, its antigen is unknown. The sequencing sample was made of central memory CD4+ T cells from blood. The TCR sequence derives from a man aged 25 to 40 with type 1 diabetes. The chain has TRBV7-2 and TRBJ2-7; TRBD1 aligns across 7 bases. The CDR3 DNA reads TGTGCCAGCAGCTCCACAGGGGCCGAGCAGTACTTC. It codes for CASSSTGAEQYF.